This TCR beta chain was sequenced during a study of cytomegalovirus exposure and HLA in healthy donors. The primer mix had 60 Vbeta and 13 Jbeta primers. This table comes from immunoSEQ multiplex PCR, and its TCRdb copy is limited to in-frame clones, with some not included. The sample includes 95,000 to 100,000 clones, 70% to 80% of them seen just once. V was pared by 5 bases and J by 12 bases, with 12 bases of the junction left unmatched. Looked up from germline, CDR1 is PRHDT and CDR2 is FYEKMQ (reference sequence). The CDR3 contains 13 residues. This receptor was identified in a man aged 60 to 75 in good health and CMV-seropositive. Sequencing was performed on PBMCs. V usage is TRBV13 and J usage is TRBJ1-1, with 7 bases aligning to TRBD1. The DNA for the CDR3 is TGTGCCAGCAGCATCGACAGGGCCCAGAGGCCTTTCTTT. It specifies CASSIDRAQRPFF.